Only one count was recorded for the clone carrying this TCR beta chain. What it recognizes is unknown. This CDR3 contains 12 residues. Germline V gene sequence: CDR1 LNHDA, CDR2 SQIVND (reference sequence). Trimming removed 7 bases from V and 7 bases from J, with 14 bases in between. This sample stems from a study of radiotherapy plus CTLA-4 blockade in lung cancer. Study-wide findings and caveats: There was expansion of tumor-derived TCR clones in blood after radiotherapy plus ipilimumab.

Assay used: immunoSEQ multiplex PCR; TCRdb lists only in-frame clones, some missing. Among tens of thousands of clones, around 69% were seen once, and the ten largest hold roughly 15%. This chain joins TRBV19 and TRBJ2-7, with D maybe TRBD1 (5 bases). The TCR was taken from a human donor with non-small cell lung cancer whose response to radiotherapy plus ipilimumab could not be evaluated. Some clones in this sample may be carry-over from other donors' samples. This material consisted of peripheral blood, taken from a patient treated with radiotherapy plus ipilimumab. The CDR3: CASTSGAREQYF. The CDR3 region has the DNA TGTGCCAGTACCTCTGGGGCTCGGGAGCAGTACTTC.